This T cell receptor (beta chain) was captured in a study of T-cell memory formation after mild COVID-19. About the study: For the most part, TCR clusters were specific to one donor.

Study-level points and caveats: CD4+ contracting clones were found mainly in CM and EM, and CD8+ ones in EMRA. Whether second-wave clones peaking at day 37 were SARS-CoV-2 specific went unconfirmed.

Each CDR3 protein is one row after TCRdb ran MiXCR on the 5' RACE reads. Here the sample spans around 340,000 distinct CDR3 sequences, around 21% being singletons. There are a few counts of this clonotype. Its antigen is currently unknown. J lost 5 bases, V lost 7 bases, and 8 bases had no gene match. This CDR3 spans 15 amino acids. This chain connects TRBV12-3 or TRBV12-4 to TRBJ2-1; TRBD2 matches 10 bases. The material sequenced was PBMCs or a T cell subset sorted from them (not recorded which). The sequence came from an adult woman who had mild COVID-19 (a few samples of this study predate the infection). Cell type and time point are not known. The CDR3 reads CASKLSGGANNEQFF. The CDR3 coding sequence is TGTGCCAGCAAATTGAGCGGGGGGGCTAACAATGAGCAGTTCTTC.